The present entry profiles one TCR beta chain with its context. Methods used by the authors: Amplification of reference gene primers was used by the study to estimate nucleated cell counts. Here immunoSEQ multiplex PCR was the method, and the copy in TCRdb shows in-frame clones only, minus some. Clonal size and the V and J genes are those of that table, whereas D and trimming came from the DNA. Of some 210,000 clones in the sample, around 90% were seen once. The sample comes from a study of blood T cell repertoires in COVID-19. Background on the study: PBMCs, B-cell-depleted T cells, or T cells provided the cDNA or gDNA that made up the material.

The receptor comes from a man aged 55-75 years who had recovered from COVID-19. The sequenced sample consisted of peripheral blood.

CDR3 sequence: CASSLIGRRQGSPLHF. The CDR3, as DNA: TGTGCCAGCAGCTTAATCGGCCGGCGGCAGGGTTCACCCCTCCACTTT. This rearrangement joins TRBV7-9 to TRBJ1-6; perhaps TRBD1 as D (5 bases). Germline assignment: CDR1 SEHNR and CDR2 FQNEAQ (reference sequence). The CDR3 covers 16 residues. Trimming pared 2 bases from V and 9 bases from J, leaving 17 bases between.